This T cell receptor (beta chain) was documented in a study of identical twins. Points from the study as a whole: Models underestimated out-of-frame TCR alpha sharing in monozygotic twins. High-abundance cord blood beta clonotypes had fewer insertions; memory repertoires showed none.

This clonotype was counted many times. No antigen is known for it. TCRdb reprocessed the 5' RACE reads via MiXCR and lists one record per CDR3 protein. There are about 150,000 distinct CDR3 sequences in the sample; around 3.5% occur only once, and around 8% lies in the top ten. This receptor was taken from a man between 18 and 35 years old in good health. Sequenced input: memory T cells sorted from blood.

This CDR3 reads CASTFVGGNEQFF. In DNA, the CDR3 is TGCGCCAGCACCTTTGTGGGGGGGAATGAGCAGTTCTTC. The V gene is TRBV5-1, the J gene TRBJ2-1, with 7 bases aligning to TRBD2. The CDR3 is 13 residues long. J was trimmed by 7 bases and V by 6 bases; bases with no gene match: 7. Germline V gene sequence: CDR1 SGHRS, CDR2 YFSETQ.